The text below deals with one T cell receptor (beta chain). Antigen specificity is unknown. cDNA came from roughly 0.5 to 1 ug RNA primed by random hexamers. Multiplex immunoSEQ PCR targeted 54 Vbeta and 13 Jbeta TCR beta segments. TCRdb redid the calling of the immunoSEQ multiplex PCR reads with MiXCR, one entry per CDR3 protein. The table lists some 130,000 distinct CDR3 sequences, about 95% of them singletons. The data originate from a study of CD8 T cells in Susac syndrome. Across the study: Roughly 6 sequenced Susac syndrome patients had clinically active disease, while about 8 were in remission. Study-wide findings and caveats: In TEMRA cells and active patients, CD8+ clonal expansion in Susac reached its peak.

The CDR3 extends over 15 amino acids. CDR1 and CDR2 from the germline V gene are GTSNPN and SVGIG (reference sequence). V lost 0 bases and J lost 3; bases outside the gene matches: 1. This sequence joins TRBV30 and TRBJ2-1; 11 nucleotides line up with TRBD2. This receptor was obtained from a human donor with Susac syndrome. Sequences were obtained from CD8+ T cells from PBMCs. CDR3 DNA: TGTGCCTGGAGTGTAGGGACTAGCGGCTACAATGAGCAGTTCTTC. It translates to CAWSVGTSGYNEQFF.